The rows below give T cell receptor beta chains drawn from one sample of a study of blood T cells in healthy people across ages. TCRdb itself ran the 5' RACE reads through MiXCR, one entry per CDR3 protein. This sample carries around 1,500,000 distinct CDR3 sequences, about 43% of them seen once, and the ten largest clones take around 8%. Input material: blood. The receptors stem from a woman younger than 35 in good health. Each CDR3 is given without its conserved first and last residue.

V gene: TRBV6-1
CDR3 protein: ASTNWLAGGPGTDTQY

V gene: TRBV11-1
CDR3 protein: ASSRYPQESSGEQF

V gene: TRBV27
CDR3 protein: ASSLSPASHPQY

V gene: TRBV27
CDR3 protein: ASSTTSTDTQY

V gene: TRBV12-3/TRBV12-4
CDR3 protein: ASSPGLAGAMFSYNEEF

V gene: TRBV6-1
CDR3 protein: ASKVRWASGESTDTQY

V gene: TRBV20-1
CDR3 protein: SAPQAYEQY

V gene: TRBV6-5
CDR3 protein: ASRIGLADESGEQF

V gene: TRBV4-3
CDR3 protein: ASSQDLYRTTDTQY

V gene: TRBV29-1
CDR3 protein: SVNGPKYNEQF

V gene: TRBV6-1
CDR3 protein: ASSDGVETQY